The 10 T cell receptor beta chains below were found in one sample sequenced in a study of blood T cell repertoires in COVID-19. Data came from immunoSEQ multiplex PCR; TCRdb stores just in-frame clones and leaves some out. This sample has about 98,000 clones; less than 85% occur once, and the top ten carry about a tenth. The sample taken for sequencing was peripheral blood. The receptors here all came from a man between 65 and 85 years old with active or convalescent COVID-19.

CDR3 nucleotide sequence: TGCAGTGCTCCCGCTCGGAATGAGCAGTTCTTC. As protein: CSAPARNEQFF. V is TRBV20-1 and J is TRBJ2-1; D not certain. V lost 5 bases to trimming and J lost 7 bases, with 9 bases between them. This CDR3 contains 11 residues. Germline V gene lookup returns CDR1 DFQATT and CDR2 SNEGSKA (reference sequence).

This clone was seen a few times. The CDR3: CSVGGDSNQPQHF. The CDR3 nucleotides read TGCAGCGTTGGGGGAGATAGCAATCAGCCCCAGCATTTT. J is TRBJ1-5 and V is TRBV29-1; D remains unclear. Trimming took off 4 bases at V and 0 bases at J, with 7 bases between the two ends. The V gene's germline CDR1 is SQVTM and CDR2 ANQGSEA. This CDR3 contains 13 residues. Filled out from reference TRBV29-1 and TRBJ1-5, the complete variable domain reads SAVISQKPSRDICQRGTSLTIQCQVDSQVTMMFWYRQQPGQSLTLIATANQGSEATYESGFVIDKFPISRPNLTFSTLTVSNMSPEDSSIYLCSVGGDSNQPQHFGDGTRLSIL.

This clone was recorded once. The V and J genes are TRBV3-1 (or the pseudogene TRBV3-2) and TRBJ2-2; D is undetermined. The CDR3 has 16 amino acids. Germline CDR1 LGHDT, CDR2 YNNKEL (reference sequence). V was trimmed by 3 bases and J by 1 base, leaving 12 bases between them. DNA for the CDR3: TGTGCCAGCAGCCAGCCGGGTCGGATGAACACCGGGGAGCTGTTTTTT. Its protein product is CASSQPGRMNTGELFF.

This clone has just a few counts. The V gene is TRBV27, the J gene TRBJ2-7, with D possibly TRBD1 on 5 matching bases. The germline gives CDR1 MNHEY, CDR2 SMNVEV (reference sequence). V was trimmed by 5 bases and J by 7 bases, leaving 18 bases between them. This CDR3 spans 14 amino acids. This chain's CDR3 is CASSPTEPRGEQYF. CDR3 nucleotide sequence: TGTGCCAGCAGTCCGACCGAACCTAGGGGTGAGCAGTACTTC.

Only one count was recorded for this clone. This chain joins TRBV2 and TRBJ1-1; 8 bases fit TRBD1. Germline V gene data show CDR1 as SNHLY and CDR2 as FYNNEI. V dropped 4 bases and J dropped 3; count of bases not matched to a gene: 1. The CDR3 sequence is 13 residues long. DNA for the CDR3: TGTGCCAGCAGTGGGACAGGGTACACTGAAGCTTTCTTT. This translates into CASSGTGYTEAFF. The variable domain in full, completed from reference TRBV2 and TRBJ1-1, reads EPEVTQTPSHQVTQMGQEVILRCVPISNHLYFYWYRQILGQKVEFLVSFYNNEISEKSEIFDDQFSVERPDGSNFTLKIRSTKLEDSAMYFCASSGTGYTEAFFGQGTRLTVV.

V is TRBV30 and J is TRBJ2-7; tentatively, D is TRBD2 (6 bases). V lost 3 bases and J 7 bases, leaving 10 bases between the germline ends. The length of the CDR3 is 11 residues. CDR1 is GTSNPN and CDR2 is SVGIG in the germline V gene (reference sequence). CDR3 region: CAWRPGREQYF. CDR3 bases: TGTGCCTGGAGGCCGGGGAGGGAGCAGTACTTC.

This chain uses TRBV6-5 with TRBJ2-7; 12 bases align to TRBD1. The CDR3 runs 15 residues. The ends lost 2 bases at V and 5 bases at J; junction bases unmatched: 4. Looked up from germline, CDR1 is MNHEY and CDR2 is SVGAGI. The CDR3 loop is CASSYAGTGGDEQYF. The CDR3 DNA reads TGTGCCAGCAGTTACGCCGGGACAGGGGGCGACGAGCAGTACTTC.

CDR3 residues: CAISLDRGLETQYF. CDR3 bases: TGTGCCATCAGCCTCGACAGGGGGCTAGAGACCCAGTACTTC. The V call is TRBV10-3, the J call TRBJ2-5; 10 bases map to TRBD1. The V segment lost 6 bases and the J segment 4 bases; nucleotides outside the gene matches: 5. The CDR3 sequence is 14 residues long. The germline V gene has CDR1 ENHRY and CDR2 SYGVKD.

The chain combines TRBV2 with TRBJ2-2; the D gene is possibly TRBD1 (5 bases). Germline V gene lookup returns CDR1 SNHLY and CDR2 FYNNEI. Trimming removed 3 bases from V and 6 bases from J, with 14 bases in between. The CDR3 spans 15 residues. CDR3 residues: CASSEQGGTAGELFF. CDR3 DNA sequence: TGTGCCAGCAGTGAGCAGGGTGGAACGGCCGGGGAGCTGTTTTTT.

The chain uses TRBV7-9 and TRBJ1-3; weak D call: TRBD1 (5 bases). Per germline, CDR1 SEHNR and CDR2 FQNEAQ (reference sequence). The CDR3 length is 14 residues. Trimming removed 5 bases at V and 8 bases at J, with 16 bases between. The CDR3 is CASSPRVAGHTIYF. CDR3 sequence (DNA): TGTGCCAGCAGCCCCCGTGTGGCAGGGCACACCATATATTTT.